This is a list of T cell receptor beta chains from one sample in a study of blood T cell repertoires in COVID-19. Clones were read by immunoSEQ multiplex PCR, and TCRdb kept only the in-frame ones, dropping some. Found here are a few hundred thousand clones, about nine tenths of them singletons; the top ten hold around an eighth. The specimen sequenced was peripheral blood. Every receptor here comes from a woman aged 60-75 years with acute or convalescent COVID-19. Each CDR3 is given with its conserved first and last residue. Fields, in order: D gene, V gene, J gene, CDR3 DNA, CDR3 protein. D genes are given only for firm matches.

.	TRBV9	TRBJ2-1	TGTGCCAGCAGCCTAGTGACTAGAGATGAGCAGTTCTTC	CASSLVTRDEQFF
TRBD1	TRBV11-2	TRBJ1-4	TGTGCCAGCAGCCTCAGGGGGGTTGATGAAAAACTGTTTTTT	CASSLRGVDEKLFF
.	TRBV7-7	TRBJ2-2	TGTGCTAGCAGCTTAGACCTAGCTTCAGTCACCGGGGAGCTGTTTTTT	CASSLDLASVTGELFF
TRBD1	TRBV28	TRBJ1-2	TGTGCCAGCAGTTTTTCCGGACAGGGGAAGGGATCGGGAGGCTACACCTTC	CASSFSGQGKGSGGYTF
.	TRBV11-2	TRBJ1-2	TGTGCCAGCAGCTTACAGGGTCAAGGCTACACCTTC	CASSLQGQGYTF
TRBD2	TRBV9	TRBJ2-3	TGTGCCAGCAGCGTCTTAGCGGGAGCTGGCACAGATACGCAGTATTTT	CASSVLAGAGTDTQYF
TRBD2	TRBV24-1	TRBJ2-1	TGTGCCACCAGTGCCGCCGGGACTAGCGGGAGATATGAGCAGTTCTTC	CATSAAGTSGRYEQFF
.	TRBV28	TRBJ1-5	TGTGCCAGCACCCTACTTGCGAGACAGGATAGCAATCAGCCCCAGCATTTT	CASTLLARQDSNQPQHF
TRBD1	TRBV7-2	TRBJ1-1	TGTGCCAGCCAGGGGGCAGGCACTGAAGCTTTCTTT	CASQGAGTEAFF
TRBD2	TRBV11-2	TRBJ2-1	TGTGCCAGCAGCTTAGCGGGGGGGTACAATGAGCAGTTCTTC	CASSLAGGYNEQFF
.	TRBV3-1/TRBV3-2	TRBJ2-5	TGTGCCAGCAGCCAAGAGTGGACACCGGCGACCCAGTACTTC	CASSQEWTPATQYF
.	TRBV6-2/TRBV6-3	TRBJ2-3	TGTGCCAGCAGTTACTCGATTTTCTCACGGGCAGATACGCAGTATTTT	CASSYSIFSRADTQYF
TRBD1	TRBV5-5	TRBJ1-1	TGTGCCAGCAGCTTGGGACAGGGGAATGAAGCTTTCTTT	CASSLGQGNEAFF
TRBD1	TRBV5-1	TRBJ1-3	TGCGCCAGCAGCTTAAGCGGGACAGGGAGGGGAAACACCATATATTTT	CASSLSGTGRGNTIYF
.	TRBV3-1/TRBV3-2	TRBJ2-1	TGTGCCAGCAGCCAATTATGGAGCGGACCAACCTACAATGAGCAGTTCTTC	CASSQLWSGPTYNEQFF
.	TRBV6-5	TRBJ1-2	TGTGCCAGCAGTTACTCGAGAGAGAACCAAGAGTACACCTTC	CASSYSRENQEYTF